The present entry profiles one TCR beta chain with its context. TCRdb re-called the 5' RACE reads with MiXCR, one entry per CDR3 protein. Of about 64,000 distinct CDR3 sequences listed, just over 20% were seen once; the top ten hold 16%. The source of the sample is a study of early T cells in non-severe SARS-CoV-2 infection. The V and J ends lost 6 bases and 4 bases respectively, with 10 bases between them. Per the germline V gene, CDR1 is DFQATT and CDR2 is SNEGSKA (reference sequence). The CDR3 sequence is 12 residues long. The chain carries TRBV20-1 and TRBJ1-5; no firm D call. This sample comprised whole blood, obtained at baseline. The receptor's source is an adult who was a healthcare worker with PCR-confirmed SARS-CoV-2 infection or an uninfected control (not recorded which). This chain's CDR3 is CSASNSNQPQHF. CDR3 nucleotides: TGCAGTGCCTCGAACAGTAATCAGCCCCAGCATTTT.